This entry describes one TCR beta chain. This clone has only one observation. The antigen it recognizes is unknown. No much larger clone is present one base from it, and per-base qualities are unavailable. Evidence from one read is weak. This sample is drawn from a study of metastatic and nonmetastatic thyroid tumors (dated by TCRdb to 2019 to 2021). Study-wide context: Repertoires from peripheral blood and from tumor or nodule tissue samples of malignant and benign thyroid patients were compared. Study-wide conclusions, independent of this receptor: In both blood and tumor samples, TCR beta diversity was reported to be significantly higher in malignant tumors than in benign nodules.

The germline V gene encodes CDR1 SGHRS and CDR2 YFSETQ. A distance of 8 bases separates the germline ends of V and J, which lose 6 bases and 5 bases respectively. From its cysteine to its phenylalanine, the CDR3 spans 11 amino acids. Solely the CDR3 DNA is kept, with 33 bases framed from the first base. Before undergoing thyroid surgery, none of the patients had been given any kind of treatment. Using T-cell receptor beta sequencing, the researchers looked back retrospectively at clinical samples from patients, gathered between about 2012 and 2018. The receptor library was made with PCR. Sequenced using an Illumina HiSeq 4000. High-throughput sequencing was used to profile the TCR beta-chain CDR3 region of every patient. In the paper's pipeline: The researchers built a classifier to tell apart papillary thyroid cancer patients with distant metastasis, based on CDR3 differences among clinicopathological groups. The Shannon index was used to measure repertoire diversity, and the Morisita-Horn index was used to measure how similar tumor and blood repertoires were. TCRdb reprocessed the public reads (quality trimming at Q25 with fastp, clone calling with MiXCR) and kept in-frame beta chains. TCRdb assigned the V and J calls; the authors' analysis was not used. The sample contains 14,000 or so clones, approximately 25% of them found a single time. Jointly, the top ten make up about a tenth of the sample.

The chain links TRBV5-1 with TRBJ1-1; the D segment cannot be called with confidence. The sequenced sample was tumor tissue. This receptor was identified in a female donor with papillary thyroid cancer or a benign thyroid nodule (not recorded which). Some clones in this sample may be carry-over from other donors' samples. In nucleotides, the sequence is TGCGCCAGCAAGTATGGAACTGAAGCTTTCTTT. It encodes CASKYGTEAFF.